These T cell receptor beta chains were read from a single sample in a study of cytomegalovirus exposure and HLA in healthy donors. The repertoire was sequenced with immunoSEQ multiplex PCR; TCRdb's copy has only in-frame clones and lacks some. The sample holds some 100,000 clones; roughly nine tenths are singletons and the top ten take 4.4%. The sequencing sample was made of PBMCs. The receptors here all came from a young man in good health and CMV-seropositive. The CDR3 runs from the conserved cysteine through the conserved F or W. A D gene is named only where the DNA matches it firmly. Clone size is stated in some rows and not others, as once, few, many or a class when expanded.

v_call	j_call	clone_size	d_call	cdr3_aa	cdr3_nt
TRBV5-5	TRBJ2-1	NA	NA	CASSPGTYNEQFF	TGTGCCAGCAGCCCAGGGACATACAATGAGCAGTTCTTC
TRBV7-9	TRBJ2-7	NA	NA	CASSPSRDGISYEQYF	TGTGCCAGCAGCCCCTCCCGAGACGGGATCTCCTACGAGCAGTACTTC
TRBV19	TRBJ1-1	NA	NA	CASTEGLVGTEAFF	TGTGCCAGTACGGAGGGTTTAGTAGGGACTGAAGCTTTCTTT
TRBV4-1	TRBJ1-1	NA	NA	CASSYRVTGNTEAFF	TGCGCCAGCAGTTACAGGGTCACAGGGAACACTGAAGCTTTCTTT
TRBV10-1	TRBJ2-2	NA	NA	CASSESIEAGELFF	TGCGCCAGCAGTGAGTCTATTGAGGCCGGGGAGCTGTTTTTT
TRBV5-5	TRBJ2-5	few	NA	CASSLVLSGQETQYF	TGTGCCAGCAGCTTGGTTTTGTCCGGGCAAGAGACCCAGTACTTC
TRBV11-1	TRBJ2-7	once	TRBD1	CASSNGQGPSYEQYF	TGTGCCAGCAGCAACGGACAGGGGCCAAGCTACGAGCAGTACTTC
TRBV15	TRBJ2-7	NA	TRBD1	CATSGVDRGRIPNEQYF	TGTGCCACCAGCGGGGTAGACAGGGGAAGAATCCCCAACGAGCAGTACTTC
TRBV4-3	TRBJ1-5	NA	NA	CASSQDKNIQPQHF	TGCGCCAGCAGCCAAGATAAAAACATTCAGCCCCAGCATTTT
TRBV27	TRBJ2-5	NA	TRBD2	CASSLLAAGVKETQYF	TGTGCCAGCAGTTTACTGGCCGCGGGGGTAAAAGAGACCCAGTACTTC
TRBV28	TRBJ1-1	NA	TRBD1	CASRIQGWNTEAFF	TGTGCCAGCAGAATACAGGGGTGGAACACTGAAGCTTTCTTT
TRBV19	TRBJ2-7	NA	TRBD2	CASSGGGALEQYF	TGTGCCAGTAGTGGGGGAGGGGCACTCGAGCAGTACTTC
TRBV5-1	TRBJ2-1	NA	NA	CASSLGVGRGNEQFF	TGCGCCAGCAGCTTGGGGGTCGGCCGGGGCAATGAGCAGTTCTTC
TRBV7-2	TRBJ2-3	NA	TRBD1	CASSLGTGHTDTQYF	TGTGCCAGCAGCTTAGGGACAGGGCACACAGATACGCAGTATTTT
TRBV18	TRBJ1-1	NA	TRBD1	CASSPQLRTGGSTEAFF	TGTGCCAGCTCACCACAACTACGGACAGGGGGGAGCACTGAAGCTTTCTTT
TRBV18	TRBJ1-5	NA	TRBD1	CASSLGQGTQPQHF	TGTGCCAGCTCACTCGGACAGGGCACTCAGCCCCAGCATTTT
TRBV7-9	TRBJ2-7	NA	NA	CASSLGQGLYEQYF	TGTGCCAGCAGCTTAGGACAGGGACTTTACGAGCAGTACTTC
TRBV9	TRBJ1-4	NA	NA	CASSLGGADEKLFF	TGTGCCAGCAGCCTGGGGGGGGCGGACGAAAAACTGTTTTTT
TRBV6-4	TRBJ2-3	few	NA	CASSDGEDTQYF	TGTGCCAGCAGTGACGGAGAAGATACGCAGTATTTT
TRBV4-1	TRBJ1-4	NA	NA	CASSQDPGRGLVRKLFF	TGCGCCAGCAGCCAAGATCCGGGGAGGGGATTAGTCAGAAAACTGTTTTTT
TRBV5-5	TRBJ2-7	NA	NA	CASSSIRGPSYEQYF	TGTGCCAGCAGCTCCATCAGGGGACCATCCTACGAGCAGTACTTC
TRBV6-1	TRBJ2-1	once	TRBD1	CASGVRTGYNEQFF	TGTGCCAGCGGAGTTAGGACAGGCTACAATGAGCAGTTCTTC
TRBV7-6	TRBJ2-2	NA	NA	CASSLLGGSNTGELFF	TGTGCCAGCAGCTTACTCGGGGGATCGAACACCGGGGAGCTGTTTTTT
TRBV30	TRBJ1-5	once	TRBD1	CAWSRTGETVDNQPQHF	TGTGCCTGGAGTAGGACAGGGGAAACTGTAGACAATCAGCCCCAGCATTTT
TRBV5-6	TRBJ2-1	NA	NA	CASSPGGVGNEQFF	TGTGCCAGCAGCCCGGGCGGGGTGGGCAATGAGCAGTTCTTC
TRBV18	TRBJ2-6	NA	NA	CASSQTGSGANVLTF	TGTGCCAGCTCACAAACAGGGTCTGGGGCCAACGTCCTGACTTTC
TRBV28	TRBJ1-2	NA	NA	CATDRQRGGYTF	TGTGCCACCGATCGACAGAGAGGTGGCTACACCTTC
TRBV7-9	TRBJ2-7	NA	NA	CASSWGQNEQYF	TGTGCCAGCAGCTGGGGGCAGAACGAGCAGTACTTC
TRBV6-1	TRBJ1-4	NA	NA	CASSEESGGPNEKLFF	TGTGCCAGCAGTGAGGAGTCGGGGGGCCCTAATGAAAAACTGTTTTTT
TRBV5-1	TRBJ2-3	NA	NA	CASSFFGGTDTQYF	TGCGCCAGCAGCTTCTTCGGGGGCACAGATACGCAGTATTTT
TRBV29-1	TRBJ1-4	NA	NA	CSVVGARGNEKLFF	TGCAGCGTTGTGGGGGCGAGAGGAAATGAAAAACTGTTTTTT
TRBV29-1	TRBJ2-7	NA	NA	CSVFGDGEYF	TGCAGCGTCTTCGGGGATGGGGAGTACTTC
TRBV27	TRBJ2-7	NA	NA	CASSLVRGTYEQYF	TGTGCCAGCAGTTTGGTCAGGGGAACCTACGAGCAGTACTTC
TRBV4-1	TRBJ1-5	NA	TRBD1	CASSQDHGTDYQPQHF	TGCGCCAGCAGCCAAGATCATGGGACAGATTATCAGCCCCAGCATTTT
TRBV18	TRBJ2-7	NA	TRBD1	CASSPGQGPYEQYF	TGTGCCAGCTCACCGGGACAGGGGCCCTACGAGCAGTACTTC
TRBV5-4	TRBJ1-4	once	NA	CASSRGGANEKLFF	TGTGCCAGCAGCCGGGGGGGGGCTAATGAAAAACTGTTTTTT
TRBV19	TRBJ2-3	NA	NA	CASSMGFAGAPTDTQYF	TGTGCCAGTAGTATGGGTTTTGCGGGGGCGCCCACAGATACGCAGTATTTT
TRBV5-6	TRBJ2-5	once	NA	CASSPGRGETQYF	TGTGCCAGCAGCCCGGGACGGGGGGAGACCCAGTACTTC
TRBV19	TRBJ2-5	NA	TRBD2	CASSIGLAGIRETQYF	TGTGCCAGTAGTATCGGGCTAGCGGGGATTCGGGAGACCCAGTACTTC
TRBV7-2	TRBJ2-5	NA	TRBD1	CASSFTRGPTGTQYF	TGTGCCAGCAGCTTTACTAGGGGGCCCACGGGGACCCAGTACTTC